The 21 T cell receptor beta chains reported below all come from one sample, sequenced in a study of cytotoxic CD8 clonotypes in ibrutinib-treated CLL. The method was immunoSEQ multiplex PCR; TCRdb's version includes in-frame clones alone and lacks a portion of them. The repertoire holds approximately 200,000 clones, with about 72% as singletons. The input for sequencing was PBMCs, taken after 24 months of ibrutinib treatment. The receptors shown here come from a human donor with chronic lymphocytic leukemia.

This chain uses TRBV7-9 with TRBJ2-1; 7 nucleotides align to TRBD2. Losses at the gene ends were 0 bases for V and 5 bases for J; bases not matched to a gene: 4. From germline, CDR1 is SEHNR and CDR2 FQNEAQ (reference sequence). There are 15 residues in the CDR3. The CDR3, as DNA: TGTGCCAGCAGCTTAGCGGGAGGGGACCACAATGAGCAGTTCTTC. It encodes CASSLAGGDHNEQFF. Full variable domain (remainder filled in from reference TRBV7-9 and TRBJ2-1): DTGVSQNPRHKITKRGQNVTFRCDPISEHNRLYWYRQTLGQGPEFLTYFQNEAQLEKSRLLSDRFSAERPKGSFSTLEIQRTEQGDSAMYLCASSLAGGDHNEQFFGPGTRLTVL.

The V and J genes are TRBV6-5 and TRBJ1-2, with TRBD1 matching 10 bases. This CDR3 has 15 residues. CDR1 and CDR2 (germline): MNHEY, SVGAGI. V trimming: 2 bases; J trimming: 7 bases; junction bases outside the gene matches: 7. CDR3 sequence: CASSYLPGQGIGYTF. DNA of the CDR3: TGTGCCAGCAGTTACCTCCCGGGACAGGGGATTGGCTACACCTTC.

The chain employs TRBV4-2 and TRBJ2-1; 12 bases agree with TRBD2. The V and J ends lost 1 base and 0 bases, in that order; junction bases with no gene match: 10. Germline assignment: CDR1 LGHNA and CDR2 YNFKEQ. The CDR3 is 20 amino acids. CDR3 loop: CASSQGRASGRADSYNEQFF. CDR3 sequence (DNA): TGTGCCAGCAGCCAAGGGCGGGCTAGCGGGAGGGCCGACTCCTACAATGAGCAGTTCTTC.

CDR3 DNA: TGCGCCAGCAGCTTGCTCAACGAGGATGGAAACACCATATATTTT. Its translation: CASSLLNEDGNTIYF. This sequence joins TRBV5-1 and TRBJ1-3; the D is unclear. Germline CDR1 reads SGHRS; CDR2 reads YFSETQ. Trimming stripped 1 base from V and 3 bases from J, with 11 bases between. The length of the CDR3 is 15 residues. Full variable domain (rest looked up from reference TRBV5-1 and TRBJ1-3): KAGVTQTPRYLIKTRGQQVTLSCSPISGHRSVSWYQQTPGQGLQFLFEYFSETQRNKGNFPGRFSGRQFSNSRSEMNVSTLELGDSALYLCASSLLNEDGNTIYFGEGSWLTVV.

The chain carries TRBV10-1 and TRBJ2-4, with D tentatively TRBD1 or TRBD2 (5 bases each). CDR1 and CDR2 (germline): WNHNN, SYGVQD (reference sequence). This CDR3 region has 14 residues. The V and J ends lost 6 bases and 7 bases respectively, with 16 bases between them. CDR3 sequence: CASRRQYEGNIQYF. In nucleotides, the CDR3 is TGCGCCAGCAGACGACAGTACGAGGGGAACATTCAGTACTTC.

The chain links TRBV13 to TRBJ2-2; no firm D call. Germline CDR1 and CDR2: PRHDT and FYEKMQ (reference sequence). Trimming cost V 5 bases and J 3 bases, with 7 bases left between them. This CDR3 spans 13 amino acids. CDR3 nucleotide sequence: TGTGCCAGCAGCCCCTACGACACCGGGGAGCTGTTTTTT. Protein sequence: CASSPYDTGELFF.

V is TRBV21-1 and J is TRBJ2-3; the table's D call TRBD2 went unverified against the DNA. TRBV21-1 is classified as a pseudogene. The CDR3 extends over 13 amino acids. CDR3 sequence (DNA): TGTGCCAGCAGCCACCGCCCGGGAGAGACGCAGTATTTT. The encoded protein is CASSHRPGETQYF.

This sequence joins TRBV7-6 and TRBJ2-5; 8 bases agree with TRBD1. V lost 5 bases, J lost 4 bases, and 6 bases stayed unmatched. From germline, CDR1 is SGHVS and CDR2 FNYEAQ. The CDR3 consists of 14 residues. The CDR3 here is CASSRTGYGETQYF. DNA for the CDR3: TGTGCCAGCAGCCGGACAGGGTATGGAGAGACCCAGTACTTC.

The genes are TRBV6-5 and TRBJ2-1, with TRBD2 matching 8 bases. Germline-derived CDR1 and CDR2 are MNHEY and SVGAGI. This CDR3 is built from 15 residues. J was trimmed by 4 bases and V by 1 base; bases with no gene match: 3. For the CDR3, the DNA is TGTGCCAGCAGTTACTGGGCGGGAGGATACAATGAGCAGTTCTTC. Protein: CASSYWAGGYNEQFF.

The chain joins TRBV5-6 to TRBJ1-1, with D uncertain. CDR3 size: 13 residues. Trimming cost V 4 bases and J 0 bases, with 7 bases left between them. The germline V gene encodes CDR1 SGHDT and CDR2 YYEEEE. The chain's CDR3 is CASSIRLNTEAFF. The CDR3 DNA follows: TGTGCCAGCAGCATCAGGCTGAACACTGAAGCTTTCTTT.

The V gene is TRBV5-1, the J gene TRBJ2-3; no reliable D call. Per germline, CDR1 SGHRS and CDR2 YFSETQ. The CDR3 runs 13 residues. Trimming shortened V by 2 bases and J by 3 bases, and 7 bases separated the two germline ends. The DNA for the CDR3 is TGCGCCAGCAGCTTAAGGTGGACAGATACGCAGTATTTT. This encodes CASSLRWTDTQYF.

The chain has TRBV15 and TRBJ2-2; D unresolved. Germline V gene sequence: CDR1 LNHNV, CDR2 YYDKDF (reference sequence). This CDR3 is built from 13 residues. Trimming stripped 6 bases from V and 5 bases from J, with 10 bases between. Here the CDR3 reads CATRVDHTGELFF. In DNA form, the CDR3 reads TGTGCCACCAGGGTGGACCATACCGGGGAGCTGTTTTTT.

This clone appeared a few times. V and J are TRBV5-1 and TRBJ2-1; D is ambiguous. This CDR3 has 13 amino acids. Trimming stripped 0 bases from V and 4 bases from J, with 5 bases between. From germline, CDR1 is SGHRS and CDR2 YFSETQ. In DNA form, the CDR3 reads TGCGCCAGCAGCTTGGAACCGTACAATGAGCAGTTCTTC. Its protein product is CASSLEPYNEQFF.

Notes on this clone: Other DNA variants within this sample encode the same CDR3. This chain connects TRBV14 to TRBJ1-2; D remains ambiguous. Between the trimmed V and J ends, which lost 1 base and 2 bases, there was a span of 2 bases. CDR1 and CDR2 (germline): SGHDN, FVKESK. The CDR3 runs 12 residues. CDR3 residues: CASSQGNYGYTF. The CDR3 DNA follows: TGTGCCAGCAGCCAAGGAAACTATGGCTACACCTTC. Drawing the rest from reference TRBV14 and TRBJ1-2, the complete variable domain is EAGVTQFPSHSVIEKGQTVTLRCDPISGHDNLYWYRRVMGKEIKFLLHFVKESKQDESGMPNNRFLAERTGGTYSTLKVQPAELEDSGVYFCASSQGNYGYTFGSGTRLTVV.

This sequence joins TRBV5-1 and TRBJ2-7; D may be TRBD2 (7 bases). The V gene lost 0 bases and the J gene lost 3 bases, with 16 bases spanning the gap. CDR1 SGHRS and CDR2 YFSETQ come from the germline V gene. CDR3 size: 16 residues. The CDR3 coding sequence is TGCGCCAGCAGCTTGGTCGCGGGGGCTGGGGACTACGAGCAGTACTTC. It encodes CASSLVAGAGDYEQYF.

The rearrangement uses TRBV11-2 and TRBJ2-1; D is ambiguous. The ends were cut back, 0 bases at V and 4 bases at J, with 7 bases in the middle. This CDR3 region has 14 residues. The germline gives CDR1 SGHAT, CDR2 FQNNGV. CDR3 in amino acids: CASSLDPGYNEQFF. The CDR3 region has the DNA TGTGCCAGCAGCTTAGATCCTGGTTACAATGAGCAGTTCTTC.

The count of this clone is one. V and J are TRBV6-5 and TRBJ1-5; D ambiguous. Germline V gene data show CDR1 as MNHEY and CDR2 as SVGAGI. This CDR3 is built from 15 residues. V lost 6 bases and J 2 bases, leaving 14 bases between the germline ends. The CDR3 protein is CASSSRSRGNQPQHF. In DNA form, the CDR3 reads TGTGCCAGCAGCTCCCGTTCTCGGGGCAATCAGCCCCAGCATTTT.

This clone was recorded a few times. The V and J genes are TRBV10-3 and TRBJ2-1, with 9 bases fitting TRBD2. V was clipped by 3 bases and J by 8 bases; unmatched bases: 5. The germline gives CDR1 ENHRY, CDR2 SYGVKD. This CDR3 is 14 amino acids long. CDR3 DNA: TGTGCCATCAGTGATTCAGCGGGAGGCTATGAGCAGTTCTTC. Its protein product is CAISDSAGGYEQFF.

The chain links TRBV15 to TRBJ2-2, with TRBD2 as a possible D gene (6 bases). The CDR3 is 17 residues long. Germline V gene lookup returns CDR1 LNHNV and CDR2 YYDKDF (reference sequence). Trimming took 0 bases from V and 0 from J, leaving 11 bases between them. For the CDR3, the DNA is TGTGCCACCAGCAGAGATCGAGCGGGTTCGAACACCGGGGAGCTGTTTTTT. Amino acid sequence: CATSRDRAGSNTGELFF.

This clone was seen only once. The chain couples TRBV5-6 to TRBJ1-5; D is unclear. The V end was cut by 4 bases, the J end by 9 bases, with 11 bases between. The CDR3 has 12 residues. Per germline, CDR1 SGHDT and CDR2 YYEEEE. The CDR3 protein is CASSNPGLPQHF. CDR3 DNA: TGTGCCAGCAGCAACCCTGGGTTGCCCCAGCATTTT.

The chain recombines TRBV7-2 with TRBJ2-2; 12 nucleotides line up with TRBD2. V dropped 5 bases and J dropped 4; count of bases not matched to a gene: 5. The CDR3 covers 16 residues. Germline loops: CDR1 SGHTA, CDR2 FQGNSA. CDR3 nucleotide sequence: TGTGCCAGCAGCAGATGGACTAGCGGGGTCACCGGGGAGCTGTTTTTT. Protein: CASSRWTSGVTGELFF.